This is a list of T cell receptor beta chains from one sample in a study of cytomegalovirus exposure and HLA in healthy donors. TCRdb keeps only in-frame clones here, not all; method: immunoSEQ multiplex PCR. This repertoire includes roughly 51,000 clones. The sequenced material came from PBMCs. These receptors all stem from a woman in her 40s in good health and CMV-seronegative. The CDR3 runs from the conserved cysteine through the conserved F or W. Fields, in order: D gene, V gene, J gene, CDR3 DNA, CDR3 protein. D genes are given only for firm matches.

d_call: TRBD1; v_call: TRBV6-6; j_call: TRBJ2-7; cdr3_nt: TGTGCCAGCAGTCCCCGACAGGGACCTACGAAGCAGTACTTC; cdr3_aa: CASSPRQGPTKQYF
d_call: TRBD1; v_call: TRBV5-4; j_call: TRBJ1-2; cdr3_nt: TGTGCCAGCAGCCCCTGGTTAGGGACAGGGGGCGGACTACATGGCTACACCTTC; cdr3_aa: CASSPWLGTGGGLHGYTF
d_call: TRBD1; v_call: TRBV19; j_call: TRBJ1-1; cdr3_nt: TGTGCCAGTAGCCACTCCGGGACAGGGCTCACTGAAGCTTTCTTT; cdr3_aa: CASSHSGTGLTEAFF
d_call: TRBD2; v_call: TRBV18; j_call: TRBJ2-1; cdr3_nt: TGTGCCAGCGCCTACCTTAGCGGGCGGGGTGGCAATGAGCAGTTCTTC; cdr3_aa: CASAYLSGRGGNEQFF
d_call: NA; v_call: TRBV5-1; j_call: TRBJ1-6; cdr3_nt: TGCGCCAGCAGCTTGTTCTCGGTGGTTGGCGGTTCACCCCTCCACTTT; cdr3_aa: CASSLFSVVGGSPLHF
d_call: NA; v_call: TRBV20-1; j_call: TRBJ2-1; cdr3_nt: TGCAGTGCTAGGGCCAGGAATGAGCAGTTCTTC; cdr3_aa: CSARARNEQFF
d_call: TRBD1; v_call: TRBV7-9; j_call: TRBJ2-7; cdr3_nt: TGTGCCAGCAGCTCCGACAGGGGATACGAGCAGTACTTC; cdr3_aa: CASSSDRGYEQYF
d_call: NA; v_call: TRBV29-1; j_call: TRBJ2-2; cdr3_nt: TGCAGCGTCTCCGCCGGGTCTGTCACCGGGGAGCTGTTTTTT; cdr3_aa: CSVSAGSVTGELFF
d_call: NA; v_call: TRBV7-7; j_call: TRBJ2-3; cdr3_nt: TGTGCTAGCAGCCAGCGGAGTACAGGGACGCAGTATTTT; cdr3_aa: CASSQRSTGTQYF
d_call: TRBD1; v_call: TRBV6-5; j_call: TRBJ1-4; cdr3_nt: TGTGCCAGCAGTTTGCAGGGGGCGCCGGATGAAAAACTGTTTTTT; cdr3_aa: CASSLQGAPDEKLFF
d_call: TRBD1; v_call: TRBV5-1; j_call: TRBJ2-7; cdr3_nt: TGCGCCAGCAGCTCCCCGGGACAGGGGGTCTACGAGCAGTACTTC; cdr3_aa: CASSSPGQGVYEQYF
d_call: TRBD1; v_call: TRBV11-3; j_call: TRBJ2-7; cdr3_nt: TGTGCCAGCAGCCTCGGCAGGGGGCGCCACGAGCAGTACTTC; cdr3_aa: CASSLGRGRHEQYF
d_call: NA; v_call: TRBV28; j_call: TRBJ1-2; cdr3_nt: TGTGCCAGCAGGGGAACAGGGACCTATGGCTACACCTTC; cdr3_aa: CASRGTGTYGYTF
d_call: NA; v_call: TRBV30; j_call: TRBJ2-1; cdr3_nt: TGTGCCTGGAGTGTCTTGTACAATGAGCAGTTCTTC; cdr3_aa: CAWSVLYNEQFF
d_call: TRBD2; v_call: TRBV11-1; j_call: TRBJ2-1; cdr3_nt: TGTGCCAGCAGCTGGACCCGGGCTAGCGGGACGTACAATGAGCAGTTCTTC; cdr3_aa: CASSWTRASGTYNEQFF
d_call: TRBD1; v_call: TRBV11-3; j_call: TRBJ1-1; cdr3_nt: TGTGCCAGCAGCTTACCGGGACAGGTACCTGAAGCTTTCTTT; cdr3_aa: CASSLPGQVPEAFF
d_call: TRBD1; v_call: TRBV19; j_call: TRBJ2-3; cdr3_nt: TGTGCCAGTAAAAAAAACCCGGGACAGGGGGTTACAGATAAGCAGTATTTT; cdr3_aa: CASKKNPGQGVTDKQYF
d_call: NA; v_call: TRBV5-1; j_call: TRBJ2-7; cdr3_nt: TGCGCCAGCAGCCCCGAGGACAGACTAAAGCAGTACTTC; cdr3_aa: CASSPEDRLKQYF
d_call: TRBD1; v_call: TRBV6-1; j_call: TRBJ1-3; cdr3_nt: TGTGCCAGCAGTAGACAGGGAAGCTCTGGAAACACCATATATTTT; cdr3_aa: CASSRQGSSGNTIYF
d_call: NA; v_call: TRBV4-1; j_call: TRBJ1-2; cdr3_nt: TGCGCCAGCAGCCAAGATGGGGCAGGGAGGAACTATGGCTACACCTTC; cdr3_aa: CASSQDGAGRNYGYTF
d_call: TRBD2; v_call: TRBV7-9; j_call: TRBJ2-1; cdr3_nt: TGTGCCAGCAGCTTAGGAGCGGGGGGGCAGTTCTTC; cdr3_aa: CASSLGAGGQFF
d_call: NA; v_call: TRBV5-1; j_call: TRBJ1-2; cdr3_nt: TGCGCCAGCAGCTTGGCTCCGCTAGGAGGGGGCTACACCTTC; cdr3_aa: CASSLAPLGGGYTF
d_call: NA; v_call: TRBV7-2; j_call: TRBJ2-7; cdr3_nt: TGTGCCAGCAGCTCAGGCTCTCGCGAGCAGTACTTC; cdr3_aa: CASSSGSREQYF
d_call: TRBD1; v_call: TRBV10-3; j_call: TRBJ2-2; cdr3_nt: TGTGCCATCCAAAGGACAGGTGTCACCGGGGAGCTGTTTTTT; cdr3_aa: CAIQRTGVTGELFF
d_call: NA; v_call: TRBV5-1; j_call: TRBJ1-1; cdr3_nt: TGCGCCAGCAGCTTGACAGTGAACACTGAAGCTTTCTTT; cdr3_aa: CASSLTVNTEAFF
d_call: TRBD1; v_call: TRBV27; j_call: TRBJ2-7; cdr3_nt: TGTGCCAGCAGTCCCCTAGGGACAGCCTACGAGCAGTACTTC; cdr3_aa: CASSPLGTAYEQYF
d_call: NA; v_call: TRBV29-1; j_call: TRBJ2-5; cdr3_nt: TGCAGCGTTCAAACTTACAGGGATCCCACGCAAGAGACCCAGTACTTC; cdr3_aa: CSVQTYRDPTQETQYF
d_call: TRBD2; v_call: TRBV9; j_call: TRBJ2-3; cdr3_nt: TGTGCCAGCAGCGTAGGGACGCGGGGGGATACGCAGTATTTT; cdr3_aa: CASSVGTRGDTQYF
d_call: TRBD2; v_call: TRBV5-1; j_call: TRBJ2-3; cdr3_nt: TGCGCCAGCAGCATCGCAAGCGGGAGTGGCACAGATACGCAGTATTTT; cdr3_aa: CASSIASGSGTDTQYF
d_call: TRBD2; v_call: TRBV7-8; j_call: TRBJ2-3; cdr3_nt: TGTGCCAGCGGGGCTTGGGGCGGGGGGAATACGCAGTATTTT; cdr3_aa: CASGAWGGGNTQYF
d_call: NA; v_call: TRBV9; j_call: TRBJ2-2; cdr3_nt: TGTGCCAGCAGCGTAGAGTCGCGGGCCGGGGAGCTGTTTTTT; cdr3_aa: CASSVESRAGELFF
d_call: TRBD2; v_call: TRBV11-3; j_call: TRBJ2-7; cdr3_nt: TGTGCCAGCAGCTTAGGGACTAGCGGAACCTACGAGCAGTACTTC; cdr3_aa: CASSLGTSGTYEQYF
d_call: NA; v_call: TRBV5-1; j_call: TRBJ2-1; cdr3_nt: TGCGCCAGTACCCCGGGGTTGGAGGACGGGATCAAAAACAATGAGCAGTTCTTC; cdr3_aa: CASTPGLEDGIKNNEQFF
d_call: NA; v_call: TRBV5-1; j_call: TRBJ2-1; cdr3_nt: TGCGCCAGCAGCTTGACTAGCTCCGACAATGAGCAGTTCTTC; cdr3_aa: CASSLTSSDNEQFF
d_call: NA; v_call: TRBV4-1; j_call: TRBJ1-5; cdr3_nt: TGCGCCAGCAGCCAAGTAGGTGGGGCTTGGAATCAGCCCCAGCATTTT; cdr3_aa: CASSQVGGAWNQPQHF
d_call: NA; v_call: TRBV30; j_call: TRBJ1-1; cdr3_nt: TGTGCCTGGAAAGGGGACCCGGGGGAGGCTTTCTTT; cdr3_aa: CAWKGDPGEAFF
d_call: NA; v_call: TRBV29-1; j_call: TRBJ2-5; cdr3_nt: TGCAGCGTTGCTGAGGGCGGCGCGGGAGAGACCCAGTACTTC; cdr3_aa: CSVAEGGAGETQYF
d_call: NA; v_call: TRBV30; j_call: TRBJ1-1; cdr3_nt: TGTGCCTGGAGCGGGTTGGAGACTGAAGCTTTCTTT; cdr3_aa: CAWSGLETEAFF
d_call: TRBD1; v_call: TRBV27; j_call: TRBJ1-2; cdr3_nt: TGTGCCAGCAGTTTATCCGGGACAGGGGATGGCTACACCTTC; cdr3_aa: CASSLSGTGDGYTF
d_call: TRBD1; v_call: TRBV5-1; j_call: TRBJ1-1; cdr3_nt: TGCGCCAGCAGCCTCGGGACAGCGTTCTCTGAAGCTTTCTTT; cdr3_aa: CASSLGTAFSEAFF
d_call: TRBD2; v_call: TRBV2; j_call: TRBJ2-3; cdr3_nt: TGTGCCAGCAGCGGGCTGGCGGGAGGGGATACGCAGTATTTT; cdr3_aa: CASSGLAGGDTQYF
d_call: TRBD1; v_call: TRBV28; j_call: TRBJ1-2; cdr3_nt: TGTGCCAGCAGGCGCCGACAGGGGGCTAGGTATGGCTACACCTTC; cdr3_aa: CASRRRQGARYGYTF